The entry below gives a single T cell receptor beta chain sequence along with its context. Profiled with immunoSEQ multiplex PCR; TCRdb holds only in-frame clones, not every one. This repertoire shows approximately 70,000 clones, around 87% found once; its top ten account for around 0.92%. Germline CDR1 and CDR2: SNHLY and FYNNEI. This CDR3 comprises 14 residues. V gave up 6 bases and J gave up 11 bases, with 22 bases separating them. This entry belongs to a study of OX40 agonist ivuxolimab in advanced cancers. This receptor was taken from an adult with an advanced solid tumor such as melanoma, head and neck, liver or kidney cancer. The sequenced sample was CD4+ or CD8+ T cells sorted from blood, obtained in a trial of the OX40 agonist ivuxolimab. The chain couples TRBV2 to TRBJ1-1; D is uncertain. CDR3 DNA sequence: TGTGCCAGCAGGGACGTTGGCACCCCCAAAGGGGCTTTCTTT. It translates to CASRDVGTPKGAFF.